This T cell receptor beta chain was profiled in a study of PD-1 blockade in classical Hodgkin lymphoma. As for the study in general: Nivolumab was administered to patients intravenously at 3 mg/kg every 2 weeks. Regarding the study as a whole: It was reported that newly diagnosed patients had less baseline TCR diversity than healthy donors. CD4+ TCR diversity, unlike CD8+, rose significantly by C4D1. Complete responders possessed baseline diversity comparable to newly diagnosed patients.

Regarding this clone: Antigen unknown.

There was relapse after autologous stem cell transplantation in every patient, and there was variation in brentuximab vedotin exposure. The repertoire was sequenced with immunoSEQ multiplex PCR; TCRdb's copy has only in-frame clones and lacks some. In the table there are fewer than 90,000 clones, around 93% of which are singletons. Trimming left V 5 bases short and J 3 bases short, with 14 bases between. Germline V lookup: CDR1 MDHEN, CDR2 SYDVKM. The CDR3 contains 14 residues. The chain couples TRBV28 to TRBJ2-7; D gene ambiguous. Sample: peripheral blood mononuclear cells (PBMCs), taken at baseline. This receptor was identified in a human donor with classical Hodgkin lymphoma. For the CDR3, the DNA is TGTGCCAGCAGTATTCAAAGGGCCAACTACGAGCAGTACTTC. This gives the protein CASSIQRANYEQYF.